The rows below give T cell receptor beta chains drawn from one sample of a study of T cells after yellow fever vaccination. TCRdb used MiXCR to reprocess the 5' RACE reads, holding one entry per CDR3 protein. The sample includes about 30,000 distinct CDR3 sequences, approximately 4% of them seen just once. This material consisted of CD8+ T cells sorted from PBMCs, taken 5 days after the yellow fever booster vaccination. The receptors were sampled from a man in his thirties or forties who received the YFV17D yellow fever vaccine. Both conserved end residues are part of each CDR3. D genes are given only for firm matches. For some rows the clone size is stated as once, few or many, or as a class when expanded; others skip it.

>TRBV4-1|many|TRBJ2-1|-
CASSPGSSYNEQFF
TGCGCCAGCAGTCCCGGCAGCTCCTACAATGAGCAGTTCTTC
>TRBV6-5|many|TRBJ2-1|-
CASSYGAGLQFF
TGTGCCAGCAGTTACGGGGCTGGACTGCAGTTCTTC
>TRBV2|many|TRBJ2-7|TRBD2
CASMAGGWGEQYF
TGTGCCAGCATGGCGGGGGGCTGGGGCGAGCAGTACTTC
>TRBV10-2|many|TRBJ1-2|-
CASLGPYGYTF
TGCGCCAGTCTGGGACCCTATGGCTACACCTTC
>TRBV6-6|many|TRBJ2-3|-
CASSHGGRITDTQYF
TGTGCCAGCAGTCACGGAGGACGGATCACAGATACGCAGTATTTT
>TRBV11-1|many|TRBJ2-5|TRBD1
CASSSTSVGQGETQYF
TGTGCCAGCAGTTCTACCTCCGTGGGACAGGGAGAGACCCAGTACTTC
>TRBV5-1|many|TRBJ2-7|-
CASSTIGPSYEQYF
TGCGCCAGCAGCACAATCGGCCCTTCCTACGAGCAGTACTTC
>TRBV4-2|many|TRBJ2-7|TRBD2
CASSQEGLAGAYEQYF
TGTGCCAGCAGCCAAGAAGGACTAGCGGGAGCCTACGAGCAGTACTTC
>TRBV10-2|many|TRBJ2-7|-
CASSEMAAYEQYF
TGCGCCAGCAGTGAGATGGCAGCCTACGAGCAGTACTTC
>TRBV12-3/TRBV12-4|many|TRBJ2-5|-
CASSPGTVIETQYF
TGTGCCAGCAGCCCTGGGACGGTTATAGAGACCCAGTACTTC
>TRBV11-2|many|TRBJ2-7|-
CASSLPFASSYEQYF
TGTGCCAGCAGCTTACCGTTTGCTAGCTCCTACGAGCAGTACTTC
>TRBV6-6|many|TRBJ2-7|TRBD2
CASTSGSFEQYF
TGTGCCAGTACTAGCGGGAGTTTCGAGCAGTACTTC
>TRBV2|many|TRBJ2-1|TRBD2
CASMGTSSYNEQFF
TGTGCCAGCATGGGGACTAGCAGTTACAATGAGCAGTTCTTC
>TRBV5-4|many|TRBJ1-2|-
CASSLITTGSGYTF
TGTGCCAGCAGCCTAATCACCACAGGGAGTGGCTACACCTTC
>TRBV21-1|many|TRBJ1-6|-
CASSKPVIRDSLSPLHF
TGTGCCAGCAGCAAACCTGTCATCCGGGACAGCCTTTCACCCCTCCACTTT
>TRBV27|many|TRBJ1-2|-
CASSLSSGTTNYGYTF
TGTGCCAGCAGTTTGTCCTCGGGGACCACTAACTATGGCTACACCTTC
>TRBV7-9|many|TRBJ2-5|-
CASSPLPSQETQYF
TGTGCCAGCAGCCCGCTACCGAGCCAAGAGACCCAGTACTTC
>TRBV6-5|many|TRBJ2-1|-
CASSPYPTDYNEQFF
TGTGCCAGCAGCCCTTACCCGACAGACTACAATGAGCAGTTCTTC
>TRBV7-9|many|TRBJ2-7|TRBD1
CASSLGGQGQTYEQYF
TGTGCCAGCAGCTTAGGCGGACAGGGGCAAACCTACGAGCAGTACTTC
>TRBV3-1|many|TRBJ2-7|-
CASSQGGVGYEQYF
TGTGCCAGCAGCCAAGGAGGAGTGGGCTACGAGCAGTACTTC
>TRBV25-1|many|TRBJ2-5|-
CASSDAETQYF
TGTGCCAGCAGTGACGCAGAGACCCAGTACTTC
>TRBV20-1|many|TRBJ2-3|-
CSARKDFVTLTDTQYF
TGCAGTGCTAGAAAGGACTTCGTTACACTCACAGATACGCAGTATTTT
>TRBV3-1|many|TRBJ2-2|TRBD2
CASRPTSGRNTGELFF
TGTGCCAGCAGACCTACTAGCGGGAGGAACACCGGGGAGCTGTTTTTT
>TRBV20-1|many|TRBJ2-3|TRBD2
CSADGASGSTDTQYF
TGCAGTGCGGACGGGGCTAGCGGGAGTACAGATACGCAGTATTTT
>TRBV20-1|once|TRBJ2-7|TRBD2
CSARDLRGEVGEQYF
TGCAGTGCTAGAGACCTCCGGGGGGAGGTCGGCGAGCAGTACTTC
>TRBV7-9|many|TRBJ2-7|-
CASSPRQNPYEQYF
TGTGCCAGCAGCCCTCGGCAGAACCCCTACGAGCAGTACTTC
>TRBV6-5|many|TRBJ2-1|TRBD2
CASSYLSSGHNEQFF
TGTGCCAGCAGTTACCTGTCTAGCGGCCACAATGAGCAGTTCTTC
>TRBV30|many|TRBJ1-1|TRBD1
CAWNRGHTEAFF
TGTGCCTGGAACAGGGGGCACACTGAAGCTTTCTTT
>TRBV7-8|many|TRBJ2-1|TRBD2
CASSPFATGTSSSEQFF
TGTGCCAGCAGCCCCTTTGCAACCGGGACTAGTTCCAGTGAGCAGTTCTTC
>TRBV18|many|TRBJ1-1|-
CASSPQGWEDTEAFF
TGTGCCAGCTCACCACAGGGATGGGAGGACACTGAAGCTTTCTTT
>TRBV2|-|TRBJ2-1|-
CAFSPQGSAGGTYNEQFF
TGTGCCTTCAGTCCCCAAGGGAGTGCAGGGGGGACCTACAATGAGCAGTTCTTC
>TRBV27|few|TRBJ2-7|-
CASSPTVSNYEQYF
TGTGCCAGCTCGCCGACAGTCAGCAACTACGAGCAGTACTTC